The present T cell receptor beta chain was sequenced within a study of shared clonotypes between healthy human individuals. Findings of the study overall: Unshared clonotypes carried lower generation probabilities than those common to all four donors. A handful of donors showed sharing of about 4.8% of naive CD4 clonotypes.

The naive CD8 population came from CD45RO-negative cells selected for CCR7, without terminally differentiated effector memory CD45RA+ cells. The CDR3 covers 17 residues. Between the trimmed V and J ends, which lost 4 bases and 0 bases, there was a span of 17 bases. CDR1 is SGHKS and CDR2 is YYEKEE in the germline V gene (reference sequence). Researchers ran the assay at a deep level. Researchers divided each subset's genomic DNA evenly across several immunoSEQ plates. Libraries were prepared by immunoSEQ multiplex PCR; TCRdb keeps only in-frame clonotypes and omits some of them. Of about 800,000 clones detected, 95% to 97% appear once; the ten largest clones hold under 0.25%. About this clone itself: What it binds is not known.

Sequences were obtained from naive CD8+ T cells sorted from blood. The rearrangement links TRBV5-5 to TRBJ1-3; TRBD1 might be the D (6 bases). This clonotype was obtained from a man younger than 45 in good health. The DNA for the CDR3 is TGTGCCAGCAGCCCCAGGGCAGGGGCGAGCTCTGGAAACACCATATATTTT. This encodes CASSPRAGASSGNTIYF.